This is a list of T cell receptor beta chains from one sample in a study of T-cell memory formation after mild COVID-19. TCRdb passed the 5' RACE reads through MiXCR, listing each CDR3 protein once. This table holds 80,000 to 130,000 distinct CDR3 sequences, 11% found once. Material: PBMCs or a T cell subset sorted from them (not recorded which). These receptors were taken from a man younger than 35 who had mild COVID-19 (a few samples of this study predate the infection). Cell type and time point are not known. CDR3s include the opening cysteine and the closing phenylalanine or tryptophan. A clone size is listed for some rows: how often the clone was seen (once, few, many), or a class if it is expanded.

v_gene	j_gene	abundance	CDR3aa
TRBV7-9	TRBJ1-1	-	CASSLALSGQGNTEAFF
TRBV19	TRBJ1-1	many	CASTHRQGKNTEAFF
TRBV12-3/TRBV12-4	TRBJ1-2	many	CASSIIPSGTGDGYTF
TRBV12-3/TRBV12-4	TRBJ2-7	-	CASRTRQGSSYEQYF
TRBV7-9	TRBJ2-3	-	CASRSLGDTQYF
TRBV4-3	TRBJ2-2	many	CASSQASNTGELFF
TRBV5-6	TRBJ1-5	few	CASSRATGPPQHF
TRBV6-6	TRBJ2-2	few	CASSYSFGRGLAGELFF
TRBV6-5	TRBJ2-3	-	CACGAGAGGTDTQYF
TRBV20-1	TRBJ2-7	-	CSATTRTSGYEQYF
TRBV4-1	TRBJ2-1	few	CASGSLAGSYNEQFF